Presented here are 10 T cell receptor beta chains from one specimen sequenced in a study of blood T cell repertoires in COVID-19. The table came from immunoSEQ multiplex PCR; TCRdb's copy has only in-frame clones and leaves some out. The table has approximately 300,000 clones, around 84% seen once. The sequencing input was PBMCs or T cells enriched from blood (not recorded which). These receptors were taken from a man aged 25-45 years who had recovered from COVID-19.

CDR3 residues: CASSLVVGEAFF. As DNA, the CDR3 is TGTGCCAGCAGCTTAGTTGTTGGCGAAGCTTTCTTT. V gene TRBV7-9 combines with J gene TRBJ1-1; no clear D gene. The V and J ends lost 1 base and 8 bases respectively, with 8 bases between them. The CDR3 sequence is 12 residues long. The V gene's germline CDR1 is SEHNR and CDR2 FQNEAQ (reference sequence).

The chain joins TRBV30 to TRBJ2-1; maybe TRBD1 (5 bases). V lost 2 bases to trimming and J lost 7 bases, with 9 bases between them. The CDR3 contains 12 residues. The germline V gene has CDR1 GTSNPN and CDR2 SVGIG (reference sequence). CDR3 loop: CAWSLGVNEQFF. The DNA for the CDR3 is TGTGCCTGGAGTCTAGGGGTGAATGAGCAGTTCTTC.

The CDR3 here is CASSFGTSGTQETQYF. The DNA of the CDR3 is TGTGCCAGCAGCTTCGGGACTAGCGGCACCCAAGAGACCCAGTACTTC. This chain joins TRBV11-3 and TRBJ2-5, with 11 bases that match TRBD2. The CDR3 totals 16 residues. Trimming took 3 bases from V and 1 from J; bases not matched to a gene: 4. The germline CDR1 and CDR2 sequences are SGHNT and YENEEA. Full variable domain (outside the CDR3, taken from reference TRBV11-3 and TRBJ2-5): EAGVVQSPRYKIIEKKQPVAFWCNPISGHNTLYWYLQNLGQGPELLIRYENEEAVDDSQLPKDRFSAERLKGVDSTLKIQPAELGDSAVYLCASSFGTSGTQETQYFGPGTRLLVL.

V gene TRBV10-3 combines with J gene TRBJ1-1; TRBD1 might be the D (6 bases). The CDR3 is made up of 14 amino acids. Trimming took off 3 bases at V and 2 bases at J, with 10 bases between the two ends. CDR1 is ENHRY, CDR2 SYGVKD, per germline. CDR3 DNA: TGTGCCATCAGTGAAAGGGGGATAAACACTGAAGCTTTCTTT. It yields the protein CAISERGINTEAFF.

The chain employs TRBV11-3 and TRBJ2-7, with TRBD2 matching 8 bases. The CDR3 runs to 14 residues. CDR1 and CDR2 (germline): SGHNT, YENEEA. Trimming at V came to 4 bases and at J to 8 bases, leaving 10 bases not matched to a gene. In DNA, the CDR3 is TGTGCCAGCAGCTCCCCCGGGAGGGGGACGCAGCAGTACTTC. This translates into CASSSPGRGTQQYF.

CDR3 in amino acids: CASNTGGSYEQYF. For the CDR3, the DNA is TGTGCCAGCAATACAGGGGGCTCCTACGAGCAGTACTTC. The chain joins TRBV6-5 to TRBJ2-7; 8 nucleotides agree with TRBD1. CDR3 length equals 13 residues. Trimming removed 7 bases from V and 0 bases from J; junction bases left unmatched: 2. The V gene's germline CDR1 is MNHEY and CDR2 SVGAGI.

The chain carries TRBV7-8 and TRBJ2-2, with D perhaps TRBD1 (5 bases). The CDR3 contains 15 residues. Germline V CDR1 and CDR2: SGHVS, FQNEAQ. V lost 6 bases, J lost 1 base, and 12 bases lay in between. The CDR3, as DNA: TGTGCCAGCAGAGTCAACAGGAAGAACACCGGGGAGCTGTTTTTT. It codes for CASRVNRKNTGELFF. Based on the CDR3 plus reference TRBV7-8 and TRBJ2-2, the full variable domain is GAGVSQSPRYKVAKRGQDVALRCDPISGHVSLFWYQQALGQGPEFLTYFQNEAQLDKSGLPSDRFFAERPEGSVSTLKIQRTQQEDSAVYLCASRVNRKNTGELFFGEGSRLTVL.

This chain connects TRBV28 to TRBJ2-7; D is possibly TRBD1 (5 bases). The V gene lost 6 bases and the J gene lost 6 bases, with 18 bases spanning the gap. This CDR3 region has 14 residues. Germline CDR1 MDHEN, CDR2 SYDVKM. The chain's CDR3 is CASSWASGHGEQYF. In DNA, the CDR3 is TGTGCCAGCAGCTGGGCGTCAGGGCACGGCGAGCAGTACTTC.

The rearrangement uses TRBV12-5 and TRBJ1-5; unclear D gene. The germline V and J ends were trimmed by 0 bases and 0 bases, with 12 bases remaining between them. The CDR3 is 17 amino acids. The germline V gene encodes CDR1 LGHNT and CDR2 FRNRAP. Here the CDR3 reads CASGLVSQAGSNQPQHF. The DNA of the CDR3 is TGTGCTAGTGGTTTGGTATCCCAGGCAGGTAGCAATCAGCCCCAGCATTTT.

There are a few counts of this clone. The CDR3 reads CASHAGQGFAKNIQYF. The CDR3 DNA follows: TGTGCCAGCCATGCGGGACAGGGTTTCGCCAAAAACATTCAGTACTTC. The chain has TRBV27 and TRBJ2-4; 9 nucleotides match TRBD1. The CDR3 loop spans 16 amino acids. Germline V gene data show CDR1 as MNHEY and CDR2 as SMNVEV (reference sequence). With V trimmed by 8 bases and J by 1 base, 9 bases remained unmatched.